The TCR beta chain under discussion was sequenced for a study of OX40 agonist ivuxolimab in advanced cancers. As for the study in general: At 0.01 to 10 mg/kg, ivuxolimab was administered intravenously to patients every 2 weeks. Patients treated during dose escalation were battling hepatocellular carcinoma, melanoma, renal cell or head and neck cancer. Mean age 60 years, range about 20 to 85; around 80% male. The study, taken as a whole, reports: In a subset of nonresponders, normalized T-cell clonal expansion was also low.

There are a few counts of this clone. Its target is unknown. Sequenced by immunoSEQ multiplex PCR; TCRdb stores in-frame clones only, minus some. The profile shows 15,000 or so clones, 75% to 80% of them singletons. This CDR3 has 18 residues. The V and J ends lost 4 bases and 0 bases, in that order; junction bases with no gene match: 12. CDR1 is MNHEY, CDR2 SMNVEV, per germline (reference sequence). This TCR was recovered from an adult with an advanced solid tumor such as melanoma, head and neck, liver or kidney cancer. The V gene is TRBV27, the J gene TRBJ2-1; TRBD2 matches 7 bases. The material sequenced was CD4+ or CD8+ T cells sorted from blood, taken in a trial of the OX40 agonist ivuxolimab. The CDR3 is CASSWAGPGDYSYNEQFF. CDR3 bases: TGTGCCAGCAGTTGGGCCGGACCGGGGGACTACTCCTACAATGAGCAGTTCTTC.